Below are 9 T cell receptor beta chains sequenced from a single sample in a study of blood T cell repertoires in COVID-19. TCRdb's copy holds only in-frame clones and misses some; the assay was immunoSEQ multiplex PCR. The data hold 100,000 to 150,000 clones, with approximately 83% observed a single time. Sequences were obtained from peripheral blood. All receptors derive from a woman in her forties or fifties with acute or convalescent COVID-19.

V is TRBV9 and J is TRBJ2-3; tentative D call: TRBD1 (6 bases). V was clipped by 2 bases and J by 2 bases, with 12 bases between them. CDR1 and CDR2 (germline): SGDLS, YYNGEE. The length of the CDR3 is 15 residues. The CDR3: CASSVTQGTTDTQYF. The CDR3, as DNA: TGTGCCAGCAGCGTCACCCAGGGGACCACAGATACGCAGTATTTT.

The V and J genes are TRBV9 and TRBJ1-1, with 7 bases lining up with TRBD1. Germline assignment: CDR1 SGDLS and CDR2 YYNGEE. The CDR3 sequence is 15 residues long. Losses at the gene ends were 4 bases for V and 0 bases for J; bases not matched to a gene: 6. CDR3 in DNA: TGTGCCAGCAGCCCCACCGGGACAGTGAACACTGAAGCTTTCTTT. Its translation: CASSPTGTVNTEAFF.

A single count supports this clone. The chain has TRBV5-1 and TRBJ1-1; TRBD1 matches 8 bases. From germline, CDR1 is SGHRS and CDR2 YFSETQ. V shed 6 bases and J 1 base; nucleotides not matched to a gene: 8. The CDR3 consists of 15 residues. Here the CDR3 DNA reads TGCGCCAGCACCACCGGACAGGGAGGGAACACTGAAGCTTTCTTT. Its protein product is CASTTGQGGNTEAFF.

In its sample, this clone was seen many times. The J gene is TRBJ1-5, the V gene TRBV6-5; D perhaps matches TRBD1 (6 bases). The CDR3 extends over 15 amino acids. Germline V gene sequence: CDR1 MNHEY, CDR2 SVGAGI. The germline V and J ends were trimmed by 7 bases and 3 bases, with 16 bases remaining between them. CDR3: CASKEQGGFNQPQHF. Here the CDR3 DNA reads TGTGCCAGCAAAGAACAGGGCGGATTCAATCAGCCCCAGCATTTT.

This clone was recorded once. The V gene is TRBV5-1, the J gene TRBJ1-5; D possibly corresponds to TRBD1 (5 bases). CDR1 and CDR2 (germline): SGHRS, YFSETQ. The ends were cut back, 0 bases at V and 5 bases at J, with 9 bases in the middle. This CDR3 spans 14 amino acids. CDR3 region: CASSLGGGDQPQHF. As DNA, the CDR3 is TGCGCCAGCAGCTTGGGTGGGGGGGATCAGCCCCAGCATTTT. The variable domain in full, completed from reference TRBV5-1 and TRBJ1-5, reads KAGVTQTPRYLIKTRGQQVTLSCSPISGHRSVSWYQQTPGQGLQFLFEYFSETQRNKGNFPGRFSGRQFSNSRSEMNVSTLELGDSALYLCASSLGGGDQPQHFGDGTRLSIL.

This clone appeared once. The V call is TRBV24-1, the J call TRBJ1-2; D uncertain. CDR3 length equals 10 residues. Deletions cut 9 bases from V and 8 bases from J, with 9 bases between. Germline V lookup: CDR1 KGHDR, CDR2 SFDVKD. The CDR3 loop is CATCGRGYTF. CDR3 bases: TGTGCCACCTGCGGGAGAGGCTACACCTTC.

This rearrangement joins TRBV5-4 to TRBJ2-2, with D perhaps TRBD1 (5 bases). Germline CDR1 reads SGHNT; CDR2 reads YYREEE (reference sequence). V shed 4 bases and J shed 1 base, with 14 bases lying between them. The CDR3 length is 16 residues. The chain's CDR3 is CASSLPPTGNTGELFF. The CDR3, as DNA: TGTGCCAGCAGCCTGCCCCCCACAGGGAACACCGGGGAGCTGTTTTTT.

In DNA form, the CDR3 reads TGCGCCAGCAGCGTGAGGGGAGGTGATAATCGTTCACCCCTCCACTTT. Translating gives CASSVRGGDNRSPLHF. The rearrangement uses TRBV5-1 and TRBJ1-6; D possibly corresponds to TRBD1 (5 bases). The ends were cut back, 4 bases at V and 9 bases at J, with 20 bases in the middle. Germline CDR1 reads SGHRS; CDR2 reads YFSETQ. This CDR3 spans 16 amino acids. The full variable domain, in which reference TRBV5-1 and TRBJ1-6 provide the parts outside the CDR3, is KAGVTQTPRYLIKTRGQQVTLSCSPISGHRSVSWYQQTPGQGLQFLFEYFSETQRNKGNFPGRFSGRQFSNSRSEMNVSTLELGDSALYLCASSVRGGDNRSPLHFGNGTRLTVT.

This chain connects TRBV5-4 to TRBJ2-3; the D is unclear. Germline V CDR1 and CDR2: SGHNT, YYREEE (reference sequence). V was trimmed by 4 bases and J by 0 bases, leaving 6 bases between them. The CDR3 loop spans 13 amino acids. The CDR3 spells CASSTTSTDTQYF. CDR3 DNA: TGTGCCAGCAGCACCACTAGCACAGATACGCAGTATTTT.